Listed below are T cell receptor beta chains from one sample, sequenced in a study of blood T cell repertoires in COVID-19. Repertoires were generated with immunoSEQ multiplex PCR, while TCRdb's copy carries only in-frame clones and drops some. The sample has approximately 270,000 clones; 85% to 90% are singletons. Material: PBMCs or T cells enriched from blood (not recorded which). The source of these receptors is a man aged 35 to 55 who had recovered from COVID-19. Each CDR3 is given with its conserved first and last residue. A D gene is named only where the DNA matches it firmly. Size tells how often a clone was seen (once, few, many) or the class of an expanded clone, and some rows leave it out.

clone_size j_call d_call v_call cdr3_nt cdr3_aa
. TRBJ2-2 TRBD1 TRBV9 TGTGCCAGCAGCGGCAGACCTTCCGGGACAGCGAACACCGGGGAGCTGTTTTTT CASSGRPSGTANTGELFF
. TRBJ1-2 TRBD1 TRBV29-1 TGCAGCGTTGTCCGGGGCAGGGGGCGGGGCGGCTACACCTTC CSVVRGRGRGGYTF
. TRBJ2-7 TRBD1 TRBV7-3 TGTGCCAGCAGCCATGGGGGACAGGGCTACGAGCAGTACTTC CASSHGGQGYEQYF
. TRBJ2-7 . TRBV27 TGTGCCAGCAGTTTGGGGGGGGCGGAACTCTACGAGGGCCCCTACGAGCAGTACTTC CASSLGGAELYEGPYEQYF
. TRBJ1-1 . TRBV18 TGTGCCAGCTCGTCAGCGGGAGACACTGAAGCTTTCTTT CASSSAGDTEAFF
. TRBJ2-3 . TRBV2 TGTGCCAGCAGGCGAGGGCATAGCACAGATACGCAGTATTTT CASRRGHSTDTQYF
. TRBJ2-7 TRBD1 TRBV15 TGTGCCACCAGCAGAGACGCACCGACAGGGCGCGATGCCTTCTTAACCTACGAGCAGTACTTC CATSRDAPTGRDAFLTYEQYF
. TRBJ2-1 . TRBV27 TGTGCCAGCAGTTTGTGGCGGGGCGAGCAGTTCTTC CASSLWRGEQFF
. TRBJ2-1 TRBD2 TRBV30 TGTGCCTGGGAGGGACTAGAGGGTGGGGAGCAGTTCTTC CAWEGLEGGEQFF
. TRBJ1-2 . TRBV7-2 TGTGCCAGCAGCTTAGGACCTCCCCGTGGAGCTAACTATGGCTACACCTTC CASSLGPPRGANYGYTF
. TRBJ2-2 . TRBV5-8 TGTGCCAGCAGGCCATGGGGGGATACGAACACCGGGGAGCTGTTTTTT CASRPWGDTNTGELFF
. TRBJ1-5 . TRBV27 TGTGCCAGCAGTGTGACAGGCCCATCGAATCAGCCCCAGCATTTT CASSVTGPSNQPQHF
. TRBJ2-1 TRBD2 TRBV28 TGTGCCACCAGCGTGGGTGGGAGGGCCAGTGAGCAGTTCTTC CATSVGGRASEQFF
. TRBJ1-1 TRBD1 TRBV4-3 TGCGCCAGCAGCCAAGAATACGGGACAGGGGGCGAGGATACTGAAGCTTTCTTT CASSQEYGTGGEDTEAFF
. TRBJ2-7 . TRBV7-9 TGTGCCAGCAGCTTAGGGGCAGTCTACGAGCAGTACTTC CASSLGAVYEQYF
. TRBJ1-5 . TRBV18 TGTGCCAGCTCACCATCGGGGTCCCTTCGTGACCAGCCCCAGCATTTT CASSPSGSLRDQPQHF
once TRBJ2-1 . TRBV5-1 TGCGCCAGCAGCTTGGGCAGCTCCTACAATGAGCAGTTCTTC CASSLGSSYNEQFF
. TRBJ2-3 . TRBV11-2 TGTGCCAGCAGGGAGGGAGATACGCAGTATTTT CASREGDTQYF
. TRBJ1-5 . TRBV30 TGTGCCTGGAGTCGGAGGGGTGGTCAGCCCCAGCATTTT CAWSRRGGQPQHF
once TRBJ1-2 . TRBV30 TGTGCCTGGAGTTCCACAGGGAACTATGGCTACACCTTC CAWSSTGNYGYTF
. TRBJ1-3 . TRBV6-5 TGTGCCAGCAGCACAAGCGCTGGAAACACCATATATTTT CASSTSAGNTIYF
. TRBJ2-3 . TRBV29-1 TGCAGCGTTGAAGAGGGGCGGGGTAACACAGATACGCAGTATTTT CSVEEGRGNTDTQYF
. TRBJ2-1 TRBD1 TRBV12-5 TGTGCTAGTGGCACCGGGACAGGGGCCTACAATGAGCAGTTCTTC CASGTGTGAYNEQFF